The clone carrying this TCR beta chain appeared once. The data belong to a study of T cell responses to AZD1222 COVID-19 vaccine. Produced via immunoSEQ multiplex PCR; TCRdb's table is partial and in-frame only. The table lists roughly 150,000 clones, approximately 94% of them singletons. Germline CDR1 DFQATT, CDR2 SNEGSKA (reference sequence). Trimming at V came to 7 bases and at J to 3 bases, leaving 2 bases not matched to a gene. CDR3 length equals 11 residues. This clonotype originated in an adult in good health. Sequencing was performed on peripheral blood, taken on day 0 of AZD1222 vaccination. The chain is built from TRBV20-1 and TRBJ1-1; 7 bases line up with TRBD1. The CDR3 sequence: CSGTGDTEAFF. CDR3 bases: TGCAGTGGCACAGGGGACACTGAAGCTTTCTTT.